Below, 20 T cell receptor beta chains from the same sample are listed, as sequenced in a study of T cells after posttransplantation cyclophosphamide listed by TCRdb under 2016. The library was built by means of the immunoSEQ multiplex PCR assay. TCRdb took this table from immuneACCESS and kept in-frame rearrangements with V and J called. Such tables lack part of the clones; where checked against another copy, unresolved V genes explain under half of the gap, and the rest is unexplained. There are tens of thousands of clones in this sample, and none of them is a singleton. The ten biggest clones cover roughly 2.5% of the sample. The specimen sequenced was PBMCs. Receptor source: a man aged 45-65 years in good health, CMV-negative, and a related stem cell transplant donor.

This chain joins TRBV5-1 and TRBJ2-5; 10 nucleotides line up with TRBD2. V dropped 5 bases and J dropped 5; count of bases not matched to a gene: 21. The germline V gene encodes CDR1 SGHRS and CDR2 YFSETQ. The CDR3 consists of 19 residues. CDR3 loop: CASSREGAGAGGLVETQYF. The DNA for the CDR3 is TGCGCCAGCAGTCGTGAAGGGGCTGGAGCGGGGGGGCTTGTGGAGACCCAGTACTTC.

In its sample, this clone was seen many times. The CDR3 sequence is CASSPTWGGEQYF. CDR3 sequence (DNA): TGTGCCAGCAGCCCAACCTGGGGCGGCGAGCAGTACTTC. The rearrangement links TRBV4-2 to TRBJ2-7; D might be TRBD1 (5 bases). Germline V gene sequence: CDR1 LGHNA, CDR2 YNFKEQ. The CDR3 contains 13 residues. Trimming left V 4 bases short and J 6 bases short, with 13 bases between.

This clone has at least ten counts. J is TRBJ1-1 and V is TRBV7-8; 7 bases map to TRBD1. The CDR3 covers 13 residues. V lost 5 bases to trimming and J lost 1 base; unmatched junction nucleotides: 1. The V gene's germline CDR1 is SGHVS and CDR2 FQNEAQ. The CDR3 sequence: CASSRDRNTEAFF. In nucleotides, the CDR3 is TGTGCCAGCAGCCGGGACAGGAACACTGAAGCTTTCTTT.

This clone has at least ten counts. The rearrangement joins TRBV10-2 to TRBJ1-1; TRBD1 is a possible D gene (6 bases). This CDR3 is 15 amino acids long. The V gene's germline CDR1 is WSHSY and CDR2 SAAADI. The V gene lost 0 bases and the J gene lost 4 bases, with 12 bases spanning the gap. Here the CDR3 DNA reads TGCGCCAGCAGTGAGTCAAGGGGGTGGGGCACTGAAGCTTTCTTT. It specifies CASSESRGWGTEAFF.

This clone was counted many times. The chain links TRBV27 to TRBJ2-6; no definite D call. Looked up from germline, CDR1 is MNHEY and CDR2 is SMNVEV (reference sequence). Trimming cost V 5 bases and J 0 bases, with 5 bases left between them. The CDR3 spans 14 residues. CDR3 region: CASSHSSGANVLTF. The CDR3 nucleotides read TGTGCCAGCAGTCACTCCTCTGGGGCCAACGTCCTGACTTTC.

Ten or more counts support this clone. CDR3 loop: CASSEGAGGDMYEQYF. The CDR3 nucleotides are TGTGCCAGCAGTGAAGGTGCGGGGGGGGATATGTACGAGCAGTACTTC. The chain has TRBV6-1 and TRBJ2-7, with 9 bases aligning to TRBD2. Germline CDR1 MNHNS, CDR2 SASEGT. Trimming cost V 1 base and J 4 bases; bases outside gene matches: 8. This CDR3 is built from 16 residues.

The table lists this clone with many counts. The chain carries TRBV27 and TRBJ1-4; D perhaps matches TRBD1 (6 bases). The CDR3 length is 15 residues. Germline V gene sequence: CDR1 MNHEY, CDR2 SMNVEV (reference sequence). V dropped 1 base and J dropped 7 bases, with 13 bases sitting between them. Here the CDR3 reads CASSLYGQILEKLFF. CDR3 nucleotides: TGTGCCAGCAGTTTATATGGACAGATCCTTGAAAAACTGTTTTTT.

V is TRBV7-2 and J is TRBJ2-3; D perhaps matches TRBD1 (6 bases). V dropped 10 bases and J dropped 2 bases, with 13 bases sitting between them. The CDR3 totals 13 residues. Germline loops: CDR1 SGHTA, CDR2 FQGNSA. The CDR3 reads CAIGQSNTDTQYF. The CDR3 nucleotides read TGTGCCATCGGACAGTCGAACACAGATACGCAGTATTTT.

This clone was counted many times. The genes are TRBV19 and TRBJ1-6; D perhaps matches TRBD1 (6 bases). The CDR3 is 15 residues long. The germline V gene has CDR1 LNHDA and CDR2 SQIVND (reference sequence). V gave up 5 bases and J gave up 8 bases, with 16 bases separating them. DNA of the CDR3: TGTGCCAGTAGTGGCAGGGGCAAAAGTTATTCACCCCTCCACTTT. Protein: CASSGRGKSYSPLHF. Full variable domain (outside the CDR3, taken from reference TRBV19 and TRBJ1-6): DGGITQSPKYLFRKEGQNVTLSCEQNLNHDAMYWYRQDPGQGLRLIYYSQIVNDFQKGDIAEGYSVSREKKESFPLTVTSAQKNPTAFYLCASSGRGKSYSPLHFGNGTRLTVT.

This clone was detected many times. The gene calls are TRBV7-9 and TRBJ2-2; tentatively, D is TRBD2 (6 bases). CDR1 is SEHNR, CDR2 FQNEAQ, per germline (reference sequence). V was trimmed by 5 bases and J by 2 bases, leaving 12 bases between them. CDR3 length: 15 amino acids. For the CDR3, the DNA is TGTGCCAGCAGCGGGCGGGACTTCAACACCGGGGAGCTGTTTTTT. Translation: CASSGRDFNTGELFF.

This clone showed up many times. Other DNA sequences of this sample code for an identical CDR3. V gene TRBV7-9 combines with J gene TRBJ2-7; D may be TRBD2 (6 bases). This CDR3 contains 13 residues. CDR1 SEHNR and CDR2 FQNEAQ come from the germline V gene (reference sequence). Trimming removed 3 bases at V and 6 bases at J, with 12 bases between. CDR3 sequence reads: CASSLGQGGEQYF. CDR3 bases: TGTGCCAGCAGCTTGGGGCAGGGAGGCGAGCAGTACTTC.

This clone was seen at least ten times. The chain links TRBV4-2 to TRBJ1-1; the match to TRBD1 covers 8 bases. CDR3 length: 16 residues. Germline CDR1 is LGHNA and CDR2 is YNFKEQ. The V segment lost 2 bases and the J segment 1 base; nucleotides outside the gene matches: 6. The CDR3 nucleotides are TGTGCCAGCAGCCAACGCGGACAGGGCGAGAACACTGAAGCTTTCTTT. It is translated as CASSQRGQGENTEAFF.

Many counts were recorded for this clone. V and J are TRBV6-6 and TRBJ2-7; D gene unclear. The V gene lost 2 bases and the J gene lost 6 bases, with 8 bases spanning the gap. Germline values: CDR1 MNHNY, CDR2 SVGAGI (reference sequence). This CDR3 region has 12 residues. The CDR3 protein is CASSYALSEQYF. In DNA form, the CDR3 reads TGTGCCAGCAGTTACGCCCTATCCGAGCAGTACTTC.

The table lists this clone with many counts. This chain connects TRBV7-2 to TRBJ1-6; TRBD1 agrees at 9 bases. CDR3 size: 15 residues. CDR1 is SGHTA, CDR2 FQGNSA, per germline. Losses at the gene ends were 5 bases for V and 7 bases for J; bases not matched to a gene: 6. CDR3 nucleotide sequence: TGTGCCAGCAGCCGGTCGGGACAGGGAAATTCACCCCTCCACTTT. Amino acids: CASSRSGQGNSPLHF.

This clone occurred many times. The chain has TRBV29-1 and TRBJ1-1, with 11 bases fitting TRBD1. CDR1 is SQVTM and CDR2 is ANQGSEA in the germline V gene. Trimming cost V 8 bases and J 11 bases; bases outside gene matches: 7. This CDR3 comprises 11 residues. DNA for the CDR3: TGCAGCTTTGGACAGGGGGCGTCCGCTTTCTTT. It yields the protein CSFGQGASAFF.

This clone was seen more than once but under ten times. The CDR3 sequence is CSVGGFTGGSYNEQFF. The CDR3 coding sequence is TGCAGCGTGGGGGGGTTTACAGGGGGCTCCTACAATGAGCAGTTCTTC. The rearrangement joins TRBV29-1 to TRBJ2-1; D might be TRBD1 (8 bases). The germline V gene has CDR1 SQVTM and CDR2 ANQGSEA. The CDR3 runs 16 residues. The ends were cut back, 6 bases at V and 0 bases at J, with 18 bases in the middle.

This clone was recorded many times. The chain couples TRBV29-1 to TRBJ1-4; D is ambiguous. The CDR3 has 14 amino acids. V lost 6 bases, J lost 0 bases, and 11 bases lay in between. Germline V CDR1 and CDR2: SQVTM, ANQGSEA. As DNA, the CDR3 is TGCAGCGTCTTACTAGTTGCAACTAATGAAAAACTGTTTTTT. Its protein is CSVLLVATNEKLFF.

This clone has a count of ten or more. The V call is TRBV5-6, the J call TRBJ2-7, with 12 bases identical to TRBD2. From germline, CDR1 is SGHDT and CDR2 YYEEEE. J gave up 2 bases and V 2 bases, and 5 bases lay outside the gene matches. The length of the CDR3 is 16 residues. CDR3 sequence: CASSFTSGRQPYEQYF. CDR3 bases: TGTGCCAGCAGCTTTACTAGCGGGAGGCAACCCTACGAGCAGTACTTC.

This clone was seen ten or more times. The chain uses TRBV7-3 and TRBJ1-1, with D perhaps matching TRBD1 (5 bases). The germline V gene encodes CDR1 SGHTA and CDR2 FQGTGA. The CDR3 has 13 residues. V was cut by 5 bases and J by 6 bases, with 13 bases left in between. Written as DNA, the CDR3 is TGTGCCAGCAGCCCAGGGTCCAGCGCTGAAGCTTTCTTT. It translates to CASSPGSSAEAFF.

This clone came up many times. This chain connects TRBV7-2 to TRBJ2-1; 11 bases agree with TRBD2. The junction had 5 bases not matched to a gene; V was cut back by 3 bases and J by 4 bases. Per germline, CDR1 SGHTA and CDR2 FQGNSA. This CDR3 is built from 16 residues. The CDR3 DNA sequence: TGTGCCAGCAGCTTTATAGCGGGGGGGACATACAATGAGCAGTTCTTC. This sequence encodes CASSFIAGGTYNEQFF.